This TCR beta chain was sequenced during a study of shared clonotypes between healthy human individuals. Replicate PCRs for sorted subsets used roughly 200 ng DNA; this equaled 25,000 to 30,000 T cell genomes. Sequencing was performed with immunoSEQ multiplex PCR; in TCRdb, only in-frame clones are kept and a portion is missing. The sample holds hundreds of thousands of clones, 95% to 97% seen once. The donor cohort consisted entirely of Caucasian adults residing in Nashville, Tennessee. On this clone itself: Other nucleotide sequences in the sample specify the same CDR3.

The germline V gene has CDR1 MNHEY and CDR2 SMNVEV (reference sequence). Trimming took 3 bases from V and 7 from J, leaving 9 bases between them. CDR3 length: 12 amino acids. The chain links TRBV27 to TRBJ1-2; the D gene is possibly TRBD1 (6 bases). The receptor's source is a woman in her 30s in good health. The material sequenced was naive CD4+ T cells sorted from blood. Subset specified: CD45RA+ positively selected. DNA for the CDR3: TGTGCCAGCAGTTTCGGGGGCCGTGGCTACACCTTC. Translation gives CASSFGGRGYTF.